Sequencing of this TCR beta chain was carried out in a study of graft-versus-host responses after intestinal transplantation (dated by TCRdb to the early 2020s). General notes on the study: Multivisceral, liver-intestinal, or isolated intestinal transplants were received by the recipients. Every recipient was given anti-thymocyte globulin induction, then maintenance tacrolimus and steroids for around three years. After intestinal transplantation, graft-versus-host and host-versus-graft alloreactive T cell clones were followed in the graft, circulation and bone marrow using bulk TCR-beta CDR3 sequencing. To identify alloreactive clones, pre-transplant mixed lymphocyte reaction products were sequenced and compared with unstimulated pre-transplant donor and recipient T cells. Of the 20 to 25 intestinal transplant recipients enrolled in the cohort, one of whom was a retransplant, a few patients without pretransplant specimens were excluded. Donor T cell macrochimerism was defined as a peak of at least 4% donor T cells among recipient peripheral blood mononuclear cells. Rather than going through the commercial service, samples from three later patients were sequenced in-house on an Illumina MiSeq and processed with MiXCR. General study outcomes and caveats: Peak levels of circulating GvH clones were associated with declines in HvG clones early after transplant. The conclusions were limited by the relatively low number and heterogeneity of the intestinal transplant patients. In the allografts of patients with donor T cell macrochimerism, GvH to HvG T cell clonal ratios were high. GvH clones were found in recipient bone marrow, and some of the GvH clones appeared earlier in ileal mucosa or blood, which is consistent with an intestinal mucosal origin.

The library was generated by the immunoSEQ multiplex PCR assay. For most patients, high-throughput TCR-beta CDR3 sequencing of genomic DNA was performed by Adaptive Biotechnologies. On the authors' methods: TCR sequencing data for over 15 patients were retrieved from Adaptive's ImmunoSEQ software; a few other patients were processed with MiXCR and VDJtools. CDR3 nucleotide sequences shared by donor and recipient were removed because the origin of these sequences could not be assigned. To be classed as alloreactive, a clone needed at least 2-fold expansion over unstimulated cells and a minimum CFSE-low frequency of 0.002% (template counts) or 0.001% (read counts). A clone was considered mappable if detected in the sequenced pre-transplant spleen, lymph node, or MLR CFSE-low populations of the donor or recipient. Cumulative frequency of alloreactive clones was calculated as a percentage of all sequences weighted by copy number. Drawn from immuneACCESS, this table holds only the in-frame rearrangements with V and J called that TCRdb kept. Clones are partly lost; checked studies trace under half to an unresolved V gene and leave the rest unexplained. That table furnishes V, J and clone size, whereas the DNA furnished D and trimming. For this sample the table gives about 8,400 clones, of which around 72% were detected only once. Roughly 30% of the sample is taken by the ten largest.

To isolate intraepithelial and lamina propria lymphocytes from graft specimens, dithiothreitol, EDTA incubations and collagenase D digestion were used. Serial intestinal graft biopsy specimens collected up to 600 days after transplant underwent bulk TCR-beta sequencing. Remarks on this clone: This clone's antigen is unknown. There are no base qualities to consult, and no much larger clone falls within one base.

The CDR3 measures 14 amino acids from cysteine to phenylalanine. Kept here is only the CDR3 DNA, which spans 42 bases and is read in frame from base 1. Trimming accounts for 2 bases at V and 3 bases at J, while the number of junction bases matched to no gene is 2. The germline V gene supplies CDR1 SGHRS and CDR2 YFSETQ. Recombination joined TRBV5-1 with TRBJ2-7; 10 bases in the middle match TRBD2. The sequences come from ileum tissue, collected roughly 74 weeks after intestinal transplant. The clonotype originates from a human patient who received an intestinal transplant, so some T cells may come from the graft donor. The CDR3 is CASSFRTSGYEQYF. The sequence in DNA is TGCGCCAGCAGCTTCCGGACTAGCGGCTACGAGCAGTACTTC.